This T cell receptor beta chain was captured in a study of blood T cell repertoires in COVID-19. Profiling relied on immunoSEQ multiplex PCR, and the TCRdb table lists in-frame clones only, not all of them. The repertoire holds a few hundred thousand clones, with around 87% as singletons. The ends were cut back, 3 bases at V and 3 bases at J, with 9 bases in the middle. CDR3 size: 14 residues. CDR1 and CDR2 (germline): LGHDT, YNNKEL (reference sequence). This clonotype was obtained from a woman aged 45-65 years with active or convalescent COVID-19. The V call is TRBV3-1 (or the pseudogene TRBV3-2), the J call TRBJ2-1, with D possibly being TRBD1 (6 bases). Material for sequencing was peripheral blood. The CDR3 DNA sequence: TGTGCCAGCAGCCATTTACAGGGCTACAATGAGCAGTTCTTC. Its protein is CASSHLQGYNEQFF.